The clone carrying this TCR beta chain was seen just once. This record belongs to a study of shared clonotypes between healthy human individuals. Study summary: CD4 naive cells filled three plates per donor, CD4 memory three, CD8 naive two and CD8 memory one.

Sequencing used immunoSEQ multiplex PCR; TCRdb keeps in-frame clones, though not all of them. The sample records about 2 million clones, about 95% being singletons. Naive CD8 isolation took CD45RO-negative cells positively selected for CCR7 and excluded terminally differentiated effector memory CD45RA+ cells. Trimming stripped 0 bases from V and 1 base from J, with 19 bases between. The length of the CDR3 is 18 residues. Looked up from germline, CDR1 is SGHNT and CDR2 is YYREEE (reference sequence). The sample comprised naive CD8+ T cells sorted from blood. This receptor was obtained from a man aged 18 to 35 in good health. The chain employs TRBV5-4 and TRBJ1-1, with TRBD1 as a possible D gene (6 bases). The CDR3 coding sequence is TGTGCCAGCAGCTTGGACGAGGGGTGGGGGCTTGAGAACACTGAAGCTTTCTTT. It codes for CASSLDEGWGLENTEAFF.